The 25 T cell receptor beta chains below come from one sample, sequenced in a study of blood T cell repertoires in COVID-19. Sequenced by immunoSEQ multiplex PCR; TCRdb stores in-frame clones only, minus some. The data show 40,000 or so clones, with around 73% seen just once and under 30% held by the top ten. The sample taken for sequencing was peripheral blood. These receptors all come from a woman between 70 and 85 years old with acute or convalescent COVID-19.

The J gene is TRBJ2-7, the V gene TRBV10-3; 10 nucleotides match TRBD1. CDR1 ENHRY and CDR2 SYGVKD come from the germline V gene. V lost 7 bases to trimming and J lost 3 bases; unmatched junction nucleotides: 6. The CDR3 is 14 residues long. CDR3 amino acids: CAITPGQGSYEQYF. The DNA of the CDR3 is TGTGCCATCACACCGGGACAGGGGAGCTACGAGCAGTACTTC.

The V call is TRBV28, the J call TRBJ2-4; 7 bases are a match to TRBD1. The CDR3 is 15 residues long. Germline V gene data show CDR1 as MDHEN and CDR2 as SYDVKM. V shed 1 base and J 9 bases; nucleotides not matched to a gene: 9. Here the CDR3 reads CASSLLSGQESIQYF. The CDR3 DNA reads as TGTGCCAGCAGTTTATTATCCGGACAGGAAAGCATTCAGTACTTC.

The rearrangement links TRBV4-2 to TRBJ2-3; 10 nucleotides line up with TRBD1. The CDR3 has 17 residues. Germline loops: CDR1 LGHNA, CDR2 YNFKEQ. Unmatched junction bases numbered 13, after V lost 4 bases and J lost 6 bases. The CDR3 bases are TGTGCCAGCAGCCTAAGAACCGGGACAGGGGCGGCGGATACGCAGTATTTT. It yields the protein CASSLRTGTGAADTQYF.

The J gene is TRBJ1-1, the V gene TRBV20-1; D not certain. The ends were cut back, 6 bases at V and 10 bases at J, with 15 bases in the middle. Germline CDR1 reads DFQATT; CDR2 reads SNEGSKA (reference sequence). The CDR3 is 11 residues long. CDR3 residues: CSAQAGNRAFF. The DNA of the CDR3 is TGCAGTGCCCAGGCGGGGAATCGAGCTTTCTTT.

The chain has TRBV5-1 and TRBJ2-2; D is perhaps TRBD1 (5 bases). CDR3 size: 16 residues. With 1 base removed from V and 7 bases from J, the gap between germline ends came to 17 bases. Per germline, CDR1 SGHRS and CDR2 YFSETQ. The CDR3, as DNA: TGCGCCAGCAGCTTGTGGTTCAGGGTAGAAGGCGGGGAGCTGTTTTTT. This gives the protein CASSLWFRVEGGELFF.

J is TRBJ1-3 and V is TRBV7-2; D perhaps matches TRBD1 (5 bases). The V and J ends lost 5 bases and 0 bases respectively, with 11 bases between them. The CDR3 is 15 residues long. Germline assignment: CDR1 SGHTA and CDR2 FQGNSA. The CDR3 region has the DNA TGTGCCAGCAGCGACAGACGGAACTCTGGAAACACCATATATTTT. Encoded protein: CASSDRRNSGNTIYF.

The gene calls are TRBV29-1 and TRBJ1-1; tentative D call: TRBD1 (5 bases). The CDR3 extends over 12 amino acids. From germline, CDR1 is SQVTM and CDR2 ANQGSEA. Trimming removed 4 bases from V and 0 bases from J, with 6 bases in between. CDR3 region: CSVARVNTEAFF. CDR3 DNA sequence: TGCAGCGTTGCCAGGGTGAACACTGAAGCTTTCTTT.

The rearrangement links TRBV5-1 to TRBJ2-5; D is possibly TRBD2 (6 bases). Germline CDR1 reads SGHRS; CDR2 reads YFSETQ. The CDR3 runs to 13 residues. V was pared by 4 bases and J by 3 bases, with 10 bases between. CDR3 nucleotides: TGCGCCAGCAGCACCTGGACTAAAGAGACCCAGTACTTC. Translation: CASSTWTKETQYF. Drawing the rest from reference TRBV5-1 and TRBJ2-5, the complete variable domain is KAGVTQTPRYLIKTRGQQVTLSCSPISGHRSVSWYQQTPGQGLQFLFEYFSETQRNKGNFPGRFSGRQFSNSRSEMNVSTLELGDSALYLCASSTWTKETQYFGPGTRLLVL.

This chain joins TRBV10-3 and TRBJ1-2, with TRBD1 as a possible D gene (6 bases). This CDR3 has 15 amino acids. Trimming removed 0 bases from V and 8 bases from J, with 16 bases in between. Germline CDR1 ENHRY, CDR2 SYGVKD. The CDR3 loop reads CAISESEFMTGGYTF. CDR3 in DNA: TGTGCCATCAGTGAGTCTGAATTCATGACAGGCGGCTACACCTTC.

CDR3 in DNA: TGTGCCAGCAGTGAACTTAATTGGAACACTGAAGCTTTCTTT. This encodes CASSELNWNTEAFF. V is TRBV2 and J is TRBJ1-1; D is unclear. V lost 2 bases, J lost 1 base, and 8 bases lay in between. Germline V gene sequence: CDR1 SNHLY, CDR2 FYNNEI. The CDR3 contains 14 residues.

The chain has TRBV7-3 and TRBJ2-1; D is perhaps TRBD1 (5 bases). The CDR3 consists of 14 residues. V was pared by 2 bases and J by 5 bases, with 10 bases between. The germline V gene has CDR1 SGHTA and CDR2 FQGTGA. The CDR3 nucleotides are TGTGCCAGCAGCTTAGCGGCGACAGACAATGAGCAGTTCTTC. Its protein product is CASSLAATDNEQFF.

The genes are TRBV11-3 and TRBJ2-3, with a tentative D call TRBD1 (6 bases). V was clipped by 6 bases and J by 4 bases, with 14 bases between them. The CDR3 is 14 amino acids. The germline V gene has CDR1 SGHNT and CDR2 YENEEA. In nucleotides, the CDR3 is TGTGCCAGCAGACAGGGAACCGGCTCAGATACGCAGTATTTT. This sequence encodes CASRQGTGSDTQYF.

This clone was detected a few times. The J gene is TRBJ1-2, the V gene TRBV11-2; TRBD1 matches at 7 bases. This CDR3 is built from 15 residues. With V trimmed by 4 bases and J by 10 bases, 15 bases remained unmatched. Germline V CDR1 and CDR2: SGHAT, FQNNGV. CDR3 residues: CASSSMTRRGQDYTF. CDR3 in DNA: TGTGCCAGCAGCTCGATGACTCGAAGGGGGCAGGACTACACCTTC.

The genes are TRBV5-6 and TRBJ1-2, with D possibly being TRBD1 (5 bases). The ends were cut back, 1 base at V and 1 base at J, with 11 bases in the middle. Per germline, CDR1 SGHDT and CDR2 YYEEEE. CDR3 size: 15 residues. The chain's CDR3 is CASSLSGTLNYGYTF. The CDR3 coding sequence is TGTGCCAGCAGCTTGAGCGGGACGCTTAACTATGGCTACACCTTC.

Only one count was recorded for this clone. This chain connects TRBV7-2 to TRBJ2-7; 8 bases map to TRBD1. The trim removed 1 base at V and 2 bases at J, leaving 4 bases unmatched. The CDR3 sequence is 15 residues long. Germline values: CDR1 SGHTA, CDR2 FQGNSA. The CDR3 loop is CASSLVGQGAYEQYF. CDR3 DNA sequence: TGTGCCAGCAGCTTAGTAGGACAGGGTGCCTACGAGCAGTACTTC.

This chain joins TRBV15 and TRBJ1-4; 9 nucleotides agree with TRBD1. V trimming: 0 bases; J trimming: 13 bases; junction bases outside the gene matches: 12. CDR1 and CDR2 from the germline V gene are LNHNV and YYDKDF (reference sequence). This CDR3 is 16 amino acids long. As DNA, the CDR3 is TGTGCCACCAGCAGAGATGGAGGGACAGGGACGGGGGGACTGTTTTTT. This codes for CATSRDGGTGTGGLFF.

This CDR3 reads CAWSDHRVSYEQYF. The CDR3 DNA is TGTGCCTGGAGTGACCACAGGGTTTCCTACGAGCAGTACTTC. The chain is built from TRBV30 and TRBJ2-7; TRBD1 is a possible D gene (6 bases). The CDR3 is made up of 14 amino acids. Germline lookup yields CDR1 GTSNPN and CDR2 SVGIG (reference sequence). Trimming shortened V by 1 base and J by 1 base, and 11 bases separated the two germline ends.

The rearrangement links TRBV28 to TRBJ1-2; D remains unclear. Trimming pared 3 bases from V and 4 bases from J, leaving 9 bases between. Germline V gives CDR1 MDHEN, CDR2 SYDVKM. The CDR3 sequence is 13 residues long. The CDR3 DNA sequence: TGTGCCAGCAGTTTCGTGGCCAGCTATGGCTACACCTTC. Protein product: CASSFVASYGYTF.

The genes are TRBV11-2 and TRBJ1-6; a weak D match, TRBD1 (6 bases). The CDR3 contains 14 residues. In germline, CDR1 is SGHAT, CDR2 FQNNGV. Deletions cut 0 bases from V and 9 bases from J, with 9 bases between. The DNA of the CDR3 is TGTGCCAGCAGCTTAGATTCAGGGGTTTCACCCCTCCACTTT. Translating gives CASSLDSGVSPLHF.

The rearrangement uses TRBV7-9 and TRBJ1-2; tentatively, D is TRBD1 (6 bases). The germline CDR1 and CDR2 sequences are SEHNR and FQNEAQ (reference sequence). Trimming cost V 1 base and J 8 bases, with 17 bases left between them. The CDR3 loop spans 15 amino acids. This chain's CDR3 is CASSLGMVQGGGYTF. The CDR3 DNA is TGTGCCAGCAGCTTAGGGATGGTACAGGGCGGCGGCTACACCTTC.

The chain is built from TRBV5-5 and TRBJ2-1; maybe TRBD1 (5 bases). This CDR3 spans 14 amino acids. V was shortened by 2 bases and J by 7 bases, with 13 bases between the two germline ends. The germline CDR1 and CDR2 sequences are SGHKS and YYEKEE (reference sequence). Written as DNA, the CDR3 is TGTGCCAGCAGCTTCGCAGGGTGGGAAAATGAGCAGTTCTTC. As protein: CASSFAGWENEQFF.

The chain combines TRBV3-1 (or the pseudogene TRBV3-2) with TRBJ2-7; 7 bases match TRBD2. The CDR3 length is 17 residues. Trimming removed 1 base from V and 1 base from J; junction bases left unmatched: 10. Germline V lookup: CDR1 LGHDT, CDR2 YNNKEL (reference sequence). CDR3 region: CASSQGFNGRLSYEQYF. CDR3 nucleotides: TGTGCCAGCAGCCAAGGATTTAACGGGAGGCTGTCCTACGAGCAGTACTTC.

The rearrangement joins TRBV5-1 to TRBJ2-5, with 7 bases aligning to TRBD2. The CDR3 length is 15 residues. Germline CDR1 is SGHRS and CDR2 is YFSETQ. The ends lost 4 bases at V and 1 base at J; junction bases unmatched: 7. CDR3 nucleotide sequence: TGCGCCAGCAGCCCCACCGGCGGGAGCCAAGAGACCCAGTACTTC. Its translation: CASSPTGGSQETQYF.

The chain uses TRBV7-3 and TRBJ1-1, with D uncertain. The CDR3 has 13 amino acids. Germline CDR1 SGHTA, CDR2 FQGTGA. The V end was cut by 1 base, the J end by 4 bases, with 7 bases between. CDR3 protein: CASSLISGTEAFF. The CDR3 DNA reads TGTGCCAGCAGCTTAATCTCGGGCACTGAAGCTTTCTTT.

Points on this clone: Different DNA sequences within this sample yield the same CDR3. This chain links TRBV5-4 with TRBJ1-1; 7 positions match TRBD1. The CDR3 is 15 residues long. J gave up 0 bases and V 3 bases, and 5 bases lay outside the gene matches. CDR1 and CDR2 (germline): SGHNT, YYREEE (reference sequence). The CDR3 DNA reads as TGTGCCAGCAGCTATCCGGGACAGATGAACACTGAAGCTTTCTTT. This codes for CASSYPGQMNTEAFF.